A single sample is the source of the 11 T cell receptor beta chains below, sequenced in a study of blood T cell repertoires in COVID-19. Sequencing used immunoSEQ multiplex PCR; TCRdb keeps in-frame clones, though not all of them. In the table there are about 48,000 clones, about nine tenths of which are singletons. Sample: peripheral blood. The receptors originated from a man aged 65 to 85 with acute or convalescent COVID-19.

V is TRBV2 and J is TRBJ1-3; 9 bases map to TRBD1. J gave up 6 bases and V 11 bases, and 11 bases lay outside the gene matches. Per the germline V gene, CDR1 is SNHLY and CDR2 is FYNNEI. The CDR3 covers 14 residues. Here the CDR3 reads CAGDWGQGPNTIYF. The CDR3 region has the DNA TGTGCCGGGGACTGGGGACAGGGTCCAAACACCATATATTTT.

V usage is TRBV10-3 and J usage is TRBJ1-5; 8 nucleotides match TRBD1. The CDR3 runs 16 residues. From germline, CDR1 is ENHRY and CDR2 SYGVKD. J gave up 7 bases and V 2 bases, and 10 bases lay outside the gene matches. In nucleotides, the CDR3 is TGTGCCATCAGTGAGACAGGGGGGCTACTGGGGCAGCCCCAGCATTTT. This codes for CAISETGGLLGQPQHF.

The chain combines TRBV24-1 with TRBJ1-2, with a tentative D call TRBD1 (6 bases). Germline V lookup: CDR1 KGHDR, CDR2 SFDVKD. This CDR3 is built from 12 residues. The ends were cut back, 3 bases at V and 7 bases at J, with 8 bases in the middle. CDR3 sequence (DNA): TGTGCCACCAGTGATAGGGGGGGTGGCTACACCTTC. Its translation: CATSDRGGGYTF.

The CDR3 region is CASSLLAGDDTQYF. The DNA for the CDR3 is TGTGCCAGCAGCTTACTAGCGGGGGACGATACGCAGTATTTT. The chain joins TRBV7-3 to TRBJ2-3, with 10 bases lining up with TRBD2. This CDR3 has 14 residues. The germline V gene encodes CDR1 SGHTA and CDR2 FQGTGA. V gave up 2 bases and J gave up 6 bases; unmatched junction bases: 2.

V is TRBV7-9 and J is TRBJ2-5; the D gene is possibly TRBD1 (6 bases). This CDR3 is 14 amino acids long. The V and J ends lost 2 bases and 1 base respectively, with 8 bases between them. In germline, CDR1 is SEHNR, CDR2 FQNEAQ (reference sequence). The CDR3 bases are TGTGCCAGCAGCTTATCAGGGGCCCAAGAGACCCAGTACTTC. It is translated as CASSLSGAQETQYF.

V usage is TRBV6-5 and J usage is TRBJ1-2, with D perhaps matching TRBD1 (6 bases). The CDR3 is made up of 14 amino acids. Trimming removed 5 bases at V and 4 bases at J, with 14 bases between. The germline gives CDR1 MNHEY, CDR2 SVGAGI. CDR3 amino acids: CASSPRTESYGYTF. CDR3 coding DNA: TGTGCCAGCAGTCCCAGGACAGAAAGCTATGGCTACACCTTC.

The gene calls are TRBV4-2 and TRBJ2-3; D remains unclear. With 4 bases removed from V and 7 bases from J, the gap between germline ends came to 15 bases. Germline assignment: CDR1 LGHNA and CDR2 YNFKEQ. CDR3 length equals 14 residues. The CDR3 sequence: CASSPLAAANTQYF. In DNA, the CDR3 is TGTGCCAGCAGCCCTCTTGCGGCGGCAAATACGCAGTATTTT.

This chain links TRBV5-1 with TRBJ1-1; possibly TRBD1 for D (6 bases). The CDR3 runs 14 residues. V was shortened by 0 bases and J by 10 bases, with 16 bases between the two germline ends. The V gene's germline CDR1 is SGHRS and CDR2 YFSETQ. The CDR3, as DNA: TGCGCCAGCAGCTTGGTGGCAGGGGATCCGCGAGCTTTCTTT. This sequence encodes CASSLVAGDPRAFF.

The rearrangement uses TRBV6-6 and TRBJ2-7, with 10 positions matching TRBD1. Germline V gives CDR1 MNHNY, CDR2 SVGAGI (reference sequence). V trimming: 4 bases; J trimming: 0 bases; junction bases outside the gene matches: 3. This CDR3 spans 15 amino acids. CDR3 protein: CASSSDRGGSYEQYF. As DNA, the CDR3 is TGTGCCAGCAGTTCGGACAGGGGGGGCTCCTACGAGCAGTACTTC.

The gene calls are TRBV5-4 and TRBJ2-7; 11 bases line up with TRBD1. Per the germline V gene, CDR1 is SGHNT and CDR2 is YYREEE (reference sequence). V was clipped by 6 bases and J by 3 bases; unmatched bases: 8. CDR3 size: 15 residues. The CDR3 DNA follows: TGTGCCAGCACCACACTGGGGACAGGGGGCTACGAGCAGTACTTC. This gives the protein CASTTLGTGGYEQYF.

This clone was seen a handful of times. This sequence joins TRBV4-2 and TRBJ2-1, with 11 bases that match TRBD2. Germline V CDR1 and CDR2: LGHNA, YNFKEQ. With 4 bases clipped from V and 0 bases from J, the junction kept 11 bases outside the gene matches. CDR3 size: 19 residues. CDR3 DNA: TGTGCCAGCAGCCTCCGGGCTAGCGGGGGGTCGAGCTCCTACAATGAGCAGTTCTTC. Protein sequence: CASSLRASGGSSSYNEQFF.